The 9 T cell receptor beta chains listed next were all sequenced from one sample in a study of Graves' ophthalmopathy and Graves' hyperthyroidism. The study amplified TCR beta CDR3 regions using RNA transcripts. RT-PCR in the first round used HTBI primers; a second-round multiplex PCR followed. Each CDR3 protein is one row after TCRdb ran MiXCR on the multiplex PCR reads. This table has approximately 1.2 million distinct CDR3 sequences, roughly two fifths appearing once. The sample consisted of peripheral blood or thyroid tissue (not recorded which). These receptors were obtained from an adult man with Graves' hyperthyroidism.

The table lists this clonotype with many counts. The chain carries TRBV14 and TRBJ2-7, with D hard to call. The CDR3 totals 12 residues. Germline CDR1 SGHDN, CDR2 FVKESK. V lost 3 bases to trimming and J lost 3 bases, with 6 bases between them. In DNA, the CDR3 is TGTGCCAGCAGCCACACCATCTACGAGCAGTACTTC. It translates to CASSHTIYEQYF.

In its sample, this clonotype was seen many times. A junction end diverges from the germline sequence, so it may reflect a read error. V usage is TRBV5-1 and J usage is TRBJ2-5, with D unclear. Germline V lookup: CDR1 SGHRS, CDR2 YFSETQ. The CDR3 is made up of 12 amino acids. CDR3 DNA: TGTGCCAGCAGCTTGATGGGCGAGACCCAGTACTTC. The encoded protein is CASSLMGETQYF.

This chain connects TRBV7-2 to TRBJ1-3; TRBD1 agrees at 7 bases. The CDR3 has 14 residues. V shed 7 bases and J 4 bases; nucleotides not matched to a gene: 7. Germline assignment: CDR1 SGHTA and CDR2 FQGNSA. The CDR3 coding sequence is TGTGCCAGCAACCCATGGGACAGCGGAAACACCATATATTTT. Its translation is CASNPWDSGNTIYF.

This clonotype was detected a few times. This sequence joins TRBV5-4 and TRBJ1-5, with D unclear. Trimming cost V 1 base and J 0 bases, with 17 bases left between them. Germline V gene data show CDR1 as SGHNT and CDR2 as YYREEE (reference sequence). This CDR3 region has 18 residues. The CDR3 loop is CASSLFLGDPNSNQPQHF. Here the CDR3 DNA reads TGTGCCAGCAGCTTGTTTCTAGGCGACCCTAATAGCAATCAGCCCCAGCATTTT.

The chain links TRBV5-1 to TRBJ2-7, with 8 bases that match TRBD1. CDR1 is SGHRS, CDR2 YFSETQ, per germline. V was clipped by 5 bases and J by 3 bases; unmatched bases: 19. There are 18 residues in the CDR3. The DNA for the CDR3 is TGCGCCAGCAGACCGGGTCCCGGGACAGGATTGGAGCGCTACGAGCAGTACTTC. Its translation: CASRPGPGTGLERYEQYF.

V gene TRBV7-2 combines with J gene TRBJ2-2; the D call may be TRBD1 or TRBD2 (5 bases each). CDR3 length equals 16 residues. Germline-derived CDR1 and CDR2 are SGHTA and FQGNSA. Trimming took off 5 bases at V and 7 bases at J, with 20 bases between the two ends. The CDR3 region is CASSRRAGRGGGELFF. Written as DNA, the CDR3 is TGTGCCAGCAGCAGAAGGGCAGGGCGAGGAGGCGGGGAGCTGTTTTTT.

The V call is TRBV24-1, the J call TRBJ2-7; D remains ambiguous. Deletions cut 3 bases from V and 4 bases from J, with 3 bases between. There are 11 residues in the CDR3. The germline V gene has CDR1 KGHDR and CDR2 SFDVKD. CDR3 residues: CATSDMYEQYF. Here the CDR3 DNA reads TGTGCCACCAGTGATATGTACGAGCAGTACTTC.

This chain links TRBV20-1 with TRBJ1-2; 10 bases agree with TRBD1. CDR1 and CDR2 (germline): DFQATT, SNEGSKA (reference sequence). The CDR3 runs 16 residues. J lost 1 base, V lost 3 bases, and 8 bases had no gene match. The CDR3 spells CSARRGQGPDNYGYTF. The CDR3, as DNA: TGCAGTGCTAGGAGGGGACAGGGGCCAGATAACTATGGCTACACCTTC.

This chain uses TRBV12-3 or TRBV12-4 with TRBJ2-5; maybe TRBD2 (5 bases). The CDR3 sequence is 14 residues long. V was clipped by 6 bases and J by 5 bases, with 16 bases between them. In DNA form, the CDR3 reads TGTGCCAGCAGGACGGGATCCGAGACGGAGACCCAGTACTTC. Translated, it gives CASRTGSETETQYF.